This T cell receptor beta chain was observed in a study of PD-1 blockade in classical Hodgkin lymphoma (dated by TCRdb to the early 2020s). In terms of the full investigation: Nivolumab dosing was 3 mg/kg intravenously every 2 weeks, continuing until either disease progression or unacceptable toxicity. The study used CyTOF and TCR beta sequencing to define a peripheral blood immune signature of response to PD-1 blockade in classical Hodgkin lymphoma. On the study overall, not on this receptor specifically: The study was limited to a single clinical trial cohort, and causes of repertoire differences, possibly disease activity or prior therapy, remained undefined. Among trial patients, those achieving complete response had baseline diversity similar to that of newly diagnosed patients, while diversity was significantly lower in partial responders and progressors. Newly diagnosed patients were reported to have lower baseline TCR diversity than healthy donors, and relapsed/refractory patients were reported to have lower baseline TCR diversity still. A significant rise by C4D1 was seen in CD4+ but not CD8+ TCR diversity (p=0.0027 vs p=0.16), with the rise being most apparent in complete responders (p=0.02). Patients starting nivolumab less than 1 year after ASCT had lower diversity and were excluded from later analyses to avoid confounding by immune reconstitution.

Of note for this clone: There is no known antigen for this receptor. Qualities for individual bases were not recorded, and no much larger clone is one base off.

In the paper's terms, the time point label means: cycle 4 day 1 (C4D1), after about 6 weeks of nivolumab. Relapse after autologous stem cell transplantation had occurred in all trial patients, and cohorts A, B and C were distinguished by prior brentuximab vedotin exposure. The trial cohort comprised a few dozen patients with relapsed/refractory classical Hodgkin lymphoma whose best overall responses were complete response, partial response or progressive disease. Trial patients were treated with single-agent nivolumab in the multi-cohort phase II CheckMate 205 trial. Best overall response was determined by an independent review committee according to the 2007 International Working Group response criteria. Trial PBMCs were obtained immediately prior to nivolumab initiation (C1D1) and on therapy at cycle 2 day 1 and cycle 4 day 1. Peripheral blood was collected in 8 mL Vacutainer Cell Preparation Tubes, from which PBMCs were isolated by centrifugation and then cryopreserved.

The germline V gene (reference sequence) gives CDR1 as MNHEY and CDR2 as SMNVEV. V and J lose 5 bases and 4 bases, and a span of 14 bases separates them. The CDR3 covers 14 residues, taking in both the cysteine and the phenylalanine. Left in the record is the CDR3 DNA by itself, 42 bases read in frame from the first base. The Qiagen DNeasy kit was used to extract genomic DNA from unsorted PBMCs and from the negatively selected CD4+ and CD8+ fractions. Amplification of TCR beta CDR3 regions was done by immunoSEQ multiplex PCR with primers that anneal to V and J segments. A synthetic immune receptor repertoire was used to minimize amplification bias, and any residual bias was removed computationally once sequencing was done. The original methods were these. Repertoire diversity was quantified as the Shannon entropy index using custom Python scripts. The unsorted, CD4+ and CD8+ repertoires were each analyzed separately, with the exception of combined analyses, where CD4+ and CD8+ sequences were merged in silico. Clonal expansion was defined as a frequency increase of at least 2-fold after treatment compared with C1D1, and clones undetected at baseline were assigned a pseudocount of 0.5. Singleton clones were defined as clones with 0 or 1 copy at C1D1, and non-singleton clones were defined as clones with 2 or more copies. By matching protein sequences in sorted samples from the same patient, clones expanded in unsorted samples were annotated as CD4+, CD8+ or unknown. Wilcoxon tests on paired samples were used to test diversity changes from C1D1 to C4D1. Entries here come from immuneACCESS through TCRdb and include only in-frame sequences with V and J called. Some clones fail to appear in such tables; in the studies checked, an unresolved V gene covers under half of the shortfall, and the cause of the remainder is unknown. The V and J calls and clone size come from that table; D and trimming were worked out from the DNA. For this sample there are nearly 25,000 clones; around 74% appear just once. The ten largest clones take up 30% of the sample.

This receptor chain uses TRBV27 and TRBJ1-1; perhaps TRBD1 is the D gene, with 6 bases matching. The sample in question was peripheral blood mononuclear cells (PBMCs), obtained before the fourth cycle of nivolumab. This sequence originates from a human donor with classical Hodgkin lymphoma. The CDR3 here reads CASSATGRGTEAFF. The DNA is as follows: TGTGCCAGCAGTGCCACAGGGAGAGGCACTGAAGCTTTCTTT.